Included here is one TCR beta chain sequence, with context. This sample stems from a study of blood T cell repertoires in COVID-19. Study overall: COVID-19 samples from acute and convalescent phases originated in the United States, Italy and Spain.

This table comes from immunoSEQ multiplex PCR, and its TCRdb copy is limited to in-frame clones, with some not included. The table lists about 55,000 clones, roughly 85% of them singletons, with more than 9.5% in the top ten. Sequencing was carried out using peripheral blood. This receptor was taken from a human donor in a cohort sampled during active COVID-19.

This CDR3 reads CASSQDPRTGQGSNQPQHF. The CDR3 DNA reads as TGTGCCAGCAGCCAAGATCCCCGGACAGGCCAGGGCAGCAATCAGCCCCAGCATTTT. The chain combines TRBV4-2 with TRBJ1-5; 7 bases fit TRBD1. The germline V gene has CDR1 LGHNA and CDR2 YNFKEQ. This CDR3 is 19 amino acids long. With 0 bases clipped from V and 1 base from J, the junction kept 12 bases outside the gene matches.